Described below is a single T cell receptor beta chain sequence and its context. The antigen is unknown. The CDR3 spans 15 residues. This sample is part of a study of Ad26.COV2.S vaccination and SARS-CoV-2 variants. Clones were read by immunoSEQ multiplex PCR, and TCRdb kept only the in-frame ones, dropping some. The sample holds 350,000 to 500,000 clones, about 88% seen once. Treatment denoted: around 19 received Ad26.COV2.S at low or high dose, single or two shots; about 5 received placebo; per-sample allocation not given. All samples were drawn on day 63, counting from the first vaccine or placebo injection. Study findings and constraints: Spike-specific TCR breadth in vaccine recipients exceeded that seen in placebo recipients.

This chain joins TRBV21-1 and TRBJ1-1; TRBD1 was called by the table and not checked on the DNA. TRBV21-1 constitutes a pseudogene. Specimen: peripheral blood, collected in a trial of Ad26.COV2.S vaccine versus placebo. This TCR derives from a person aged 18-60 years who received the Ad26.COV2.S COVID-19 vaccine or a placebo. The CDR3 reads CASGTRTGVNTEAFF. Here the CDR3 DNA reads TGTGCCAGCGGGACCCGGACAGGCGTGAACACTGAAGCTTTCTTT.